The rows below give T cell receptor beta chains drawn from one sample of a study of Graves' ophthalmopathy and Graves' hyperthyroidism. MiXCR, applied by TCRdb to the multiplex PCR reads, yields one record per CDR3 protein. The repertoire includes 650,000 to 800,000 distinct CDR3 sequences, roughly 39% of them detected once, and more than 2.5% sits in the top ten. Specimen: peripheral blood. All receptors come from an adult man with Graves' ophthalmopathy. The CDR3 runs from the conserved cysteine through the conserved F or W. Each record gives: clone size, D gene, J gene, CDR3 length, V gene, CDR3 DNA, CDR3 protein. A D gene is named only where the DNA matches it firmly. The size entry is marked missing in some rows and otherwise reads once, few, many or a size class.

>NA|NA|TRBJ1-5|15|TRBV7-2
TGTGCCAGCAGTGTGGGCCCGGGGAACAATCAGCCCCAGCATTTT
CASSVGPGNNQPQHF
>NA|NA|TRBJ1-4|13|TRBV6-1
TGTGCCAGCAGTGAAGTAGGGTATGAAAAACTGTTTTTT
CASSEVGYEKLFF
>NA|TRBD1|TRBJ1-1|16|TRBV10-3
TGTGCCATCAGAGACGGACAGGTTTTGAGGAGCACTGAAGCTTTCTTT
CAIRDGQVLRSTEAFF
>many|NA|TRBJ1-1|13|TRBV7-2
TGTGCCAGCAGCTTAGAGGGTTGGGCTGAAGCTTTCTTT
CASSLEGWAEAFF
>many|TRBD1|TRBJ2-6|17|TRBV2
TGTGCCAGCAGTGAGAGGACAGGCTTCTCTGGGGCCAACGTCCTGACTTTC
CASSERTGFSGANVLTF
>NA|TRBD1|TRBJ2-1|11|TRBV29-1
TGCAGCGGAGGACAGGGCAATGAGCAGTTCTTC
CSGGQGNEQFF
>few|TRBD1|TRBJ2-7|15|TRBV20-1
TGCAGTGCTAGGCCCGGGACAGGGCAAACCTACGAGCAGTACTTC
CSARPGTGQTYEQYF
>many|NA|TRBJ1-5|12|TRBV20-1
TGCAGTGCCACAAGTCGCAATCAGCCCCAGCATTTT
CSATSRNQPQHF
>once|NA|TRBJ2-7|16|TRBV15
TGTGCCACCAGCAGTGGGGGCCCATCCAGCTCCTACGAGCAGTACTTC
CATSSGGPSSSYEQYF
>NA|NA|TRBJ1-5|14|TRBV6-5
TGTGCCAGCAGTTATAGGGGAAAGACCCAGCCCCAGCATTTT
CASSYRGKTQPQHF
>many|NA|TRBJ2-7|14|TRBV7-9
TGTGCCAGCAGCTTAGTGGGGGAGTTCTCGGAGCAGTACTTC
CASSLVGEFSEQYF
>many|NA|TRBJ1-3|14|TRBV20-1
TGCAGTGCTACTAACAGGCCCCTTGGAAACACCATATATTTT
CSATNRPLGNTIYF
>many|TRBD1|TRBJ1-6|14|TRBV19
TGTGCCAGTAGATCGGGACAGCATAATTCACCCCTCCACTTT
CASRSGQHNSPLHF
>NA|NA|TRBJ2-5|12|TRBV24-1
TGTGCCAGCAGTTTAGTGGGGCGGACCCAGTACTTC
CASSLVGRTQYF
>NA|NA|TRBJ2-1|14|TRBV15
TGTGCCACCAGCAGAGGTGACCATCTTAATGAGCAGTTCTTC
CATSRGDHLNEQFF
>NA|TRBD1|TRBJ2-7|12|TRBV10-3
TGTGCCAGCGGACAGGCGCCCTACGAGCAGTACTTC
CASGQAPYEQYF
>NA|NA|TRBJ1-3|13|TRBV10-3
TGTGCCATCAGTGACAGGACGGGAAACACCATATATTTT
CAISDRTGNTIYF
>few|NA|TRBJ1-1|13|TRBV9
TGTGCCAGCAGCGGGTTTGGAAACACTGAAGCTTTCTTT
CASSGFGNTEAFF
>NA|TRBD2|TRBJ2-7|17|TRBV12-3/TRBV12-4
TGTGCCAGCAGTCTTCCCCCGGGTCGGGGGGATTCCTACGAGCAGTACTTC
CASSLPPGRGDSYEQYF
>many|NA|TRBJ1-5|13|TRBV20-1
TGCAGTGCTGGAGACAGCCGCAATCAGCCCCAGCATTTT
CSAGDSRNQPQHF
>many|TRBD2|TRBJ2-5|16|TRBV2
TGTGCCAGCAGTTACCTCGAGGGAGGGGTAGGCGAGACCCAGTACTTC
CASSYLEGGVGETQYF
>many|NA|TRBJ1-2|15|TRBV13
TGTGCCAGCAGCTTAGGCCGGGGGCCTAACTATGGCTACACCTTC
CASSLGRGPNYGYTF
>many|NA|TRBJ1-1|13|TRBV12-3/TRBV12-4
TGTGCCAGCCTAGGACAGCCGAACACTGAAGCTTTCTTT
CASLGQPNTEAFF
>many|NA|TRBJ1-1|12|TRBV20-1
TGCAGTGCTCAGATGGGGGGCGCATGGGCTTTCTTT
CSAQMGGAWAFF
>NA|TRBD1|TRBJ2-7|15|TRBV9
TGTGCCAGCAGCGCCGCACCTGACAGGGGGAACGAGCAGTACTTC
CASSAAPDRGNEQYF